These 21 T cell receptor beta chains originate from one sample sequenced in a study of read filtering for tumor transcriptome and immune sequencing. This library used roughly 430 ng RNA and molecular barcoded adaptors spanning alpha/delta and beta/gamma chains. In TCRdb, the reads were re-called with MiXCR into one record per CDR3 protein. The table lists more than 35,000 distinct CDR3 sequences, 14% of them singletons. The sample was a population of CD138-negative cells sorted from bone marrow. The receptors shown here come from a donor at least 40 years old with multiple myeloma.

The chain recombines TRBV5-1 with TRBJ1-1; D possibly corresponds to TRBD1 (5 bases). CDR1 and CDR2 from the germline V gene are SGHRS and YFSETQ. CDR3 length: 14 amino acids. V gave up 3 bases and J gave up 4 bases, with 13 bases separating them. The CDR3 bases are TGCGCCAGCAGCTCGACAGCCTTCGGCACTGAAGCTTTCTTT. This gives the protein CASSSTAFGTEAFF. The full variable domain, in which reference TRBV5-1 and TRBJ1-1 provide the parts outside the CDR3, is KAGVTQTPRYLIKTRGQQVTLSCSPISGHRSVSWYQQTPGQGLQFLFEYFSETQRNKGNFPGRFSGRQFSNSRSEMNVSTLELGDSALYLCASSSTAFGTEAFFGQGTRLTVV.

In the case of this clonotype: It differs at one base from a far larger clone, so likely a read error. This rearrangement joins TRBV20-1 to TRBJ1-6, with D unresolved. The CDR3 consists of 10 residues. Germline V lookup: CDR1 DFQATT, CDR2 SNEGSKA (reference sequence). The CDR3: CSATQEVASF. The CDR3 nucleotides read TGCAGTGCTACCCAGGAGGTCGCTTCCTTT.

On this clonotype: The junction does not match germline at one end; this may be a read error. The chain uses TRBV12-3 or TRBV12-4 and TRBJ2-3; TRBD2 is a possible D gene (5 bases). The CDR3 consists of 15 residues. DNA of the CDR3: TGTGCCAGCAGTTTTTCGGGGAAGGACCTAGATACGCTGTATTTT. Translating it yields CASSFSGKDLDTLYF.

This clonotype was seen repeatedly, ten times or more. This rearrangement joins TRBV5-1 to TRBJ2-5, with D maybe TRBD2 (6 bases). Germline CDR1 SGHRS, CDR2 YFSETQ. The CDR3 sequence is 15 residues long. V lost 0 bases and J lost 4, with 13 bases in between. CDR3 protein: CASSLETGTPETQYF. As DNA, the CDR3 is TGCGCCAGCAGCTTGGAAACCGGGACTCCAGAGACCCAGTACTTC.

On this clonotype: A read error may explain this, as a much larger clone is one base away. V usage is TRBV19 and J usage is TRBJ2-5; the D gene is possibly TRBD1 (6 bases). This CDR3 spans 13 amino acids. V dropped 6 bases and J dropped 2 bases, with 10 bases sitting between them. Looked up from germline, CDR1 is LNHDA and CDR2 is SQIVND (reference sequence). DNA for the CDR3: TGTGCCAGTAGCACGGGACATCAAGAGACCCAGTACTTC. This sequence encodes CASSTGHQETQYF.

The table lists this clonotype with many counts. The rearrangement uses TRBV30 and TRBJ1-4, with TRBD1 matching 7 bases. There are 15 residues in the CDR3. From germline, CDR1 is GTSNPN and CDR2 SVGIG (reference sequence). J lost 11 bases, V lost 1 base, and 13 bases had no gene match. CDR3 nucleotide sequence: TGTGCCTGGAGTGCCGGGGACAGCCTCCCGGATAAACTGTTTTTT. Translation: CAWSAGDSLPDKLFF.

This clonotype was seen repeatedly, ten times or more. This may be a read error, as it is one base from a much larger clone. The CDR3 DNA reads TGTGCCACCAGTGATAATGGGGCAGGGGATCCTAATGGGCAGTTCTTC. It yields the protein CATSDNGAGDPNGQFF. V usage is TRBV24-1 and J usage is TRBJ2-1; D perhaps matches TRBD1 (6 bases). Germline V lookup: CDR1 KGHDR, CDR2 SFDVKD. This CDR3 is 16 amino acids long.

This clonotype was found many times. The gene calls are TRBV7-9 and TRBJ2-3; 10 bases are shared with TRBD1. CDR1 and CDR2 (germline): SEHNR, FQNEAQ (reference sequence). The length of the CDR3 is 15 residues. V gave up 5 bases and J gave up 5 bases; unmatched junction bases: 7. The CDR3 reads CASSRQGAIQDTQYF. CDR3 nucleotide sequence: TGTGCCAGCAGCCGACAGGGGGCCATCCAAGATACGCAGTATTTT.

This clonotype was counted at least ten times. The chain has TRBV2 and TRBJ1-1; D possibly corresponds to TRBD1 (6 bases). Trimming removed 2 bases at V and 4 bases at J, with 11 bases between. The germline CDR1 and CDR2 sequences are SNHLY and FYNNEI. The CDR3 is made up of 14 amino acids. The CDR3 nucleotides read TGTGCCAGCAGTGAACAGGGGTCGAGCACTGAAGCTTTCTTT. It codes for CASSEQGSSTEAFF.

In its sample, this clonotype was seen many times. V usage is TRBV19 and J usage is TRBJ2-6; D perhaps matches TRBD2 (5 bases). V was trimmed by 5 bases and J by 1 base, leaving 6 bases between them. Germline CDR1 and CDR2: LNHDA and SQIVND (reference sequence). CDR3 length: 14 residues. The CDR3 spells CASSSGSGANVLTF. CDR3 sequence (DNA): TGTGCCAGTAGTTCGGGATCTGGGGCCAACGTCCTGACTTTC. Using reference TRBV19 and TRBJ2-6 for the parts outside the CDR3, the full variable domain is DGGITQSPKYLFRKEGQNVTLSCEQNLNHDAMYWYRQDPGQGLRLIYYSQIVNDFQKGDIAEGYSVSREKKESFPLTVTSAQKNPTAFYLCASSSGSGANVLTFGAGSRLTVL.

This clonotype was seen ten or more times. This rearrangement joins TRBV6-2 or TRBV6-3 to TRBJ1-1; possible D gene TRBD1, 5 bases. CDR3 length: 14 residues. Germline CDR1 is MNHEY and CDR2 is SVGEGT. Deletions cut 2 bases from V and 5 bases from J, with 12 bases between. The DNA of the CDR3 is TGTGCCAGCAGTTACCCACCGCGGGGGACTGAAGCTTTCTTT. This gives the protein CASSYPPRGTEAFF.

About this clonotype itself: One end of the junction is discordant with germline, which a read error may explain. The V and J genes are TRBV29-1 and TRBJ2-2, with TRBD1 matching over 10 bases. The CDR3 is 13 amino acids. The germline CDR1 and CDR2 sequences are SQVTM and ANQGSEA. The CDR3 spells CSAWTGGTGELLF. The CDR3 DNA is TGCAGCGCCTGGACAGGGGGAACCGGGGAGCTGCTTTTT.

This clonotype was found many times. J is TRBJ2-3 and V is TRBV7-9, with D perhaps TRBD2 (5 bases). The germline V and J ends were trimmed by 5 bases and 2 bases, with 14 bases remaining between them. CDR1 and CDR2 (germline): SEHNR, FQNEAQ (reference sequence). The CDR3 length is 15 residues. The CDR3 is CASSPAGPHTDTQYF. The CDR3 nucleotides read TGTGCCAGCAGCCCCGCGGGCCCGCACACAGATACGCAGTATTTT.

At least ten counts were recorded for this clonotype. The CDR3 DNA is TGCGCCAGCAGCCAAGAACCCAGGGGACACACCGGGGAGCTGTTTTTT. Translation: CASSQEPRGHTGELFF. This chain connects TRBV4-3 to TRBJ2-2; possible D gene TRBD1, 6 bases. Germline CDR1 and CDR2: LGHNA and YSLEER. This CDR3 is built from 16 residues. Trimming removed 0 bases at V and 3 bases at J, with 11 bases between.

Of note for this clonotype: At one end, the junction sequence differs from germline, possibly due to a read error. The V call is TRBV7-2, the J call TRBJ2-2; 8 nucleotides agree with TRBD1. The CDR3 spans 14 residues. CDR1 and CDR2 (germline): SGHTA, FQGNSA. CDR3 residues: CASSIGQGTGELIF. The CDR3 DNA reads as TGTGCCAGCAGCATTGGACAGGGCACCGGGGAGCTGATTTTT.

To note about this clonotype: A much larger clonotype is one base distant, so this may be a read error. The chain joins TRBV12-3 or TRBV12-4 to TRBJ2-3, with TRBD1 as a possible D gene (6 bases). The CDR3 extends over 15 amino acids. CDR3 nucleotide sequence: TGTGCCAGCAGTTTAGACAGGGTCAGGGGAGATACGCGGTATTTT. Its protein is CASSLDRVRGDTRYF.

This clonotype was counted at least ten times. The chain recombines TRBV30 with TRBJ1-1; TRBD1 might be the D (5 bases). CDR1 GTSNPN and CDR2 SVGIG come from the germline V gene (reference sequence). This CDR3 comprises 12 residues. V shed 2 bases and J shed 9 bases, with 13 bases lying between them. In DNA, the CDR3 is TGTGCCTGGAGTTATGACAGCCAAAAAGCTTTCTTT. It codes for CAWSYDSQKAFF.

This clonotype was counted only a few times. The J gene is TRBJ1-5, the V gene TRBV5-4, with TRBD1 matching over 8 bases. Looked up from germline, CDR1 is SGHNT and CDR2 is YYREEE (reference sequence). The J segment lost 8 bases and the V segment lost 2 bases, leaving 3 bases of the junction unmatched. The CDR3 is made up of 13 amino acids. The CDR3 protein is CASSFRGQKPQHF. CDR3 coding DNA: TGTGCCAGCAGCTTCAGGGGGCAAAAGCCCCAGCATTTT.

This clonotype was found many times. This chain links TRBV5-1 with TRBJ2-1, with 11 bases aligning to TRBD2. Per the germline V gene, CDR1 is SGHRS and CDR2 is YFSETQ. J was trimmed by 8 bases and V by 2 bases; bases with no gene match: 6. This CDR3 region has 15 residues. The chain's CDR3 is CASSLLAGVLYEQFF. Here the CDR3 DNA reads TGCGCCAGCAGCTTACTAGCGGGGGTATTGTATGAGCAGTTCTTC.

This clonotype was seen a few times. A far larger clone is one nucleotide away, so this likely arose from a read error. This sequence joins TRBV7-9 and TRBJ2-1, with no clear D. CDR1 is SEHNR, CDR2 FQNEAQ, per germline (reference sequence). This CDR3 is built from 13 residues. In DNA form, the CDR3 reads TGTGCCAGCAGCTTGGCCACGGGCTCAAGGCCGCTCTTC. Translated, it gives CASSLATGSRPLF.

This clonotype has a handful of counts. The chain couples TRBV3-1 to TRBJ1-1; maybe TRBD1 (5 bases). The CDR3 loop spans 15 amino acids. The V end lost 3 bases, the J end lost 1 base, and 12 bases lay between the germline ends. Germline assignment: CDR1 LGHDT and CDR2 YNNKEL (reference sequence). The CDR3 sequence is CASSHSRGPNTEAFF. Written as DNA, the CDR3 is TGTGCCAGCAGCCATAGCCGGGGACCGAACACTGAAGCTTTCTTT.